A selection of T cell receptor beta chains follows, all from one sample in a study of Graves' ophthalmopathy and Graves' hyperthyroidism. Each CDR3 protein is one row after TCRdb ran MiXCR on the multiplex PCR reads. Among 500,000 to 700,000 distinct CDR3 sequences listed, under 40% were seen once. Source material: peripheral blood or thyroid tissue (not recorded which). All receptors derive from an adult man with Graves' hyperthyroidism. Each CDR3 is given with its conserved first and last residue. A D gene is named only where the DNA matches it firmly. A row's size may be missing; if present it is once, few, many or a size class.

>TRBJ1-1|many|-|TRBV6-5
CASSGTPNTEAFF
TGTGCCAGCAGCGGGACACCAAACACTGAAGCTTTCTTT
>TRBJ2-3|few|-|TRBV29-1
CSVEKRSTDTQYF
TGCAGCGTTGAAAAGCGGTCCACAGATACGCAGTATTTT
>TRBJ2-3|-|TRBD2|TRBV7-2
CASSSTSGASTDTQYF
TGTGCCAGCAGCTCTACTAGCGGGGCTAGCACAGATACGCAGTATTTT
>TRBJ1-1|-|-|TRBV7-6
CASSLRRGQILRGTEAFF
TGTGCCAGCAGCTTAAGAAGGGGTCAAATTCTCCGGGGCACTGAAGCTTTCTTT
>TRBJ2-6|-|TRBD2|TRBV7-3
CASSPLSGGANVLTF
TGTGCCAGCAGCCCTCTTAGCGGGGGGGCCAACGTCCTGACTTTC
>TRBJ1-4|-|TRBD1|TRBV7-9
CASSRLGTGDGGTEKLFF
TGTGCCAGCAGTCGTCTCGGGACAGGGGACGGGGGCACGGAAAAACTGTTTTTT
>TRBJ1-3|-|-|TRBV7-9
CASSVGPTSSGNTIYF
TGTGCCAGCAGCGTGGGGCCTACGAGCTCTGGAAACACCATATATTTT
>TRBJ2-2|many|TRBD1|TRBV7-9
CASSLKDRRNTGELFF
TGTGCCAGCAGCTTAAAGGACAGGAGGAACACCGGGGAGCTGTTTTTT
>TRBJ2-6|-|-|TRBV29-1
CSVGGGRANVLTF
TGCAGCGTTGGGGGCGGGAGGGCCAACGTCCTGACTTTC
>TRBJ2-3|-|TRBD2|TRBV12-3/TRBV12-4
CAVPGLAGGPGDTQYF
TGTGCCGTCCCGGGACTAGCGGGGGGGCCCGGAGATACGCAGTATTTT
>TRBJ2-6|few|TRBD1|TRBV28
CASRAGTGSRGANVLTF
TGTGCCAGCAGGGCTGGGACAGGTAGTCGGGGGGCCAACGTCCTGACTTTC
>TRBJ1-3|few|-|TRBV2
CASSVDDFSGNTIYF
TGTGCCAGCAGTGTAGATGATTTCTCTGGAAACACCATATATTTT